This entry is about one T cell receptor (beta chain). With constant-segment primers, 5'RACE yielded cDNA libraries of TCR alpha and TCR beta that carried sample barcodes and UMIs. TCRdb passed the 5' RACE reads through MiXCR, listing each CDR3 protein once. The sample lists about 190,000 distinct CDR3 sequences, about 10% seen once, with roughly 3% in the top ten. The data originate from a study of T-cell memory formation after mild COVID-19. V lost 2 bases and J 2 bases, leaving 19 bases between the germline ends. The CDR3 runs 18 residues. CDR1 and CDR2 from the germline V gene are SEHNR and FQNEAQ (reference sequence).

The V and J genes are TRBV7-9 and TRBJ2-1, with D maybe TRBD1 (5 bases). Material for sequencing was PBMCs or a T cell subset sorted from them (not recorded which). The TCR was taken from a man aged 18 to 29 who had mild COVID-19 (a few samples of this study predate the infection). Cell type and time point are not known. The CDR3 is CASSLRGRQILTYNEQFF. The DNA for the CDR3 is TGTGCCAGCAGCTTAAGGGGCCGCCAGATCCTTACCTACAATGAGCAGTTCTTC.